This entry describes one T cell receptor (beta chain). The antigen is unknown. Data came from immunoSEQ multiplex PCR; TCRdb stores just in-frame clones and leaves some out. This table has about 120,000 clones, about 94% appearing once. The data belong to a study of siplizumab effects on memory and regulatory T cells. General observations from the study: Siplizumab, the agent tested, significantly reduced alloreactive sequences traceable to unstimulated CD4+ memory cells. About 75-96% of proliferating CD4+ or CD8+ clones had no assignable naive or memory phenotype.

Per the germline V gene, CDR1 is MNHNY and CDR2 is SVGAGI (reference sequence). CDR3 length: 12 amino acids. V lost 7 bases and J lost 2, with 8 bases in between. The source is a human donor in good health. The sequenced sample was non-Treg CD4+ T cells sorted from blood. The V and J genes are TRBV6-6 and TRBJ2-5; D gene uncertain. The CDR3 region has the DNA TGTGCCAGCACTGCTAGACAAGAGACCCAGTACTTC. It translates to CASTARQETQYF.